Listed below are T cell receptor beta chains from one sample, sequenced in a study of chemoradiotherapy in HPV16-positive cancers. Only in-frame clones appear in the TCRdb table, and some are missing; sequencing was by immunoSEQ multiplex PCR. The data hold about 12,000 clones, with 78% observed a single time. This specimen was taken from a patient who underwent chemoradiotherapy. These TCRs come from a human donor with HPV-associated anogenital cancer. CDR3s include the opening cysteine and the closing phenylalanine or tryptophan. Each record gives: clone size, J gene, D gene, V gene, CDR3 protein, CDR3 DNA. The D gene is left open where the match is weak. Size is stated for part of the rows, as once, few or many counts, or as a class when the clone is expanded.

clone_size: NA
j_call: TRBJ2-1
d_call: TRBD2
v_call: TRBV9
cdr3_aa: CASSVVAGGKQFF
cdr3_nt: TGTGCCAGCAGCGTCGTAGCGGGGGGGAAACAGTTCTTC

clone_size: NA
j_call: TRBJ2-1
d_call: NA
v_call: TRBV6-1
cdr3_aa: CASSGDYLSYNEQFF
cdr3_nt: TGTGCCAGCAGTGGAGACTATCTCTCCTACAATGAGCAGTTCTTC

clone_size: NA
j_call: TRBJ1-6
d_call: NA
v_call: TRBV7-9
cdr3_aa: CASSHGRNSPLHF
cdr3_nt: TGTGCCAGCAGCCACGGGAGGAATTCACCCCTCCACTTT

clone_size: NA
j_call: TRBJ1-2
d_call: NA
v_call: TRBV6-5
cdr3_aa: CASSFDRKAFPGYTF
cdr3_nt: TGTGCCAGCAGTTTCGACAGAAAAGCGTTTCCCGGCTACACCTTC

clone_size: NA
j_call: TRBJ1-2
d_call: NA
v_call: TRBV7-2
cdr3_aa: CASSRQGGSNYGYTF
cdr3_nt: TGTGCCAGCAGCCGTCAGGGAGGTTCTAACTATGGCTACACCTTC

clone_size: NA
j_call: TRBJ2-2
d_call: NA
v_call: TRBV5-1
cdr3_aa: CASSSTSTGELFF
cdr3_nt: TGCGCCAGCAGCTCAACTAGCACCGGGGAGCTGTTTTTT

clone_size: NA
j_call: TRBJ2-1
d_call: TRBD1
v_call: TRBV7-8
cdr3_aa: CASSKGTGEVNEQFF
cdr3_nt: TGTGCCAGCAGCAAGGGGACAGGGGAGGTCAATGAGCAGTTCTTC

clone_size: NA
j_call: TRBJ2-6
d_call: NA
v_call: TRBV7-3
cdr3_aa: CASSSRGSGANVLTF
cdr3_nt: TGTGCCAGCAGCTCGAGGGGTTCTGGGGCCAACGTCCTGACTTTC

clone_size: NA
j_call: TRBJ2-2
d_call: TRBD1
v_call: TRBV19
cdr3_aa: CASSPRDRVTGELFF
cdr3_nt: TGTGCCAGTAGTCCCCGGGACAGGGTAACCGGGGAGCTGTTTTTT

clone_size: NA
j_call: TRBJ1-2
d_call: TRBD1
v_call: TRBV4-1
cdr3_aa: CASSHPTGGADGYTF
cdr3_nt: TGCGCCAGCAGCCATCCCACAGGGGGCGCGGATGGCTACACCTTC

clone_size: NA
j_call: TRBJ1-2
d_call: NA
v_call: TRBV5-4
cdr3_aa: CASSLNLGAHTF
cdr3_nt: TGTGCCAGCAGCCTTAATCTGGGGGCCCACACCTTC

clone_size: NA
j_call: TRBJ1-5
d_call: NA
v_call: TRBV15
cdr3_aa: CATSRDSLTQHF
cdr3_nt: TGTGCCACCAGCAGAGACAGCCTGACCCAGCATTTT

clone_size: few
j_call: TRBJ2-2
d_call: NA
v_call: TRBV6-4
cdr3_aa: CASSLGTNTGELFF
cdr3_nt: TGTGCCAGCTCTCTGGGGACGAACACCGGGGAGCTGTTTTTT

clone_size: NA
j_call: TRBJ1-1
d_call: NA
v_call: TRBV5-6
cdr3_aa: CASSPRHFLNTEAFF
cdr3_nt: TGTGCCAGCAGCCCACGACACTTCCTGAACACTGAAGCTTTCTTT

clone_size: NA
j_call: TRBJ1-5
d_call: NA
v_call: TRBV5-6
cdr3_aa: CASSLGQDQPQHF
cdr3_nt: TGTGCCAGCAGCTTGGGACAGGACCAGCCCCAGCATTTT

clone_size: NA
j_call: TRBJ1-1
d_call: NA
v_call: TRBV7-9
cdr3_aa: CASSLVMGSEAFF
cdr3_nt: TGTGCCAGCAGCTTAGTTATGGGGTCTGAAGCTTTCTTT

clone_size: NA
j_call: TRBJ2-2
d_call: NA
v_call: TRBV7-6
cdr3_aa: CASSPTTGHDITGELFF
cdr3_nt: TGTGCCAGCAGTCCTACTACGGGACACGATATCACCGGGGAGCTGTTTTTT

clone_size: NA
j_call: TRBJ1-3
d_call: TRBD1
v_call: TRBV4-3
cdr3_aa: CASSHAQGAGGNTIYF
cdr3_nt: TGCGCCAGCAGCCACGCCCAGGGGGCAGGGGGAAACACCATATATTTT

clone_size: NA
j_call: TRBJ2-5
d_call: NA
v_call: TRBV5-1
cdr3_aa: CASSLWEQGGKTQYF
cdr3_nt: TGCGCCAGCAGCTTGTGGGAACAGGGGGGGAAGACCCAGTACTTC

clone_size: NA
j_call: TRBJ2-7
d_call: NA
v_call: TRBV11-2
cdr3_aa: CASSLRGTYEQYF
cdr3_nt: TGTGCCAGCAGCTTACGAGGGACCTACGAGCAGTACTTC

clone_size: NA
j_call: TRBJ1-2
d_call: NA
v_call: TRBV5-6
cdr3_aa: CASSLAGTAYGYTF
cdr3_nt: TGTGCCAGCAGCTTAGCGGGAACTGCCTATGGCTACACCTTC

clone_size: NA
j_call: TRBJ2-1
d_call: NA
v_call: TRBV12-5
cdr3_aa: CASGLHPVEQFF
cdr3_nt: TGTGCTAGTGGTTTGCACCCCGTTGAGCAGTTCTTC

clone_size: NA
j_call: TRBJ2-1
d_call: NA
v_call: TRBV28
cdr3_aa: CASSPQAASSYNEQFF
cdr3_nt: TGTGCCAGCAGTCCCCAGGCGGCGAGCTCCTACAATGAGCAGTTCTTC

clone_size: NA
j_call: TRBJ1-5
d_call: NA
v_call: TRBV27
cdr3_aa: CASGEGHEYSNQPQHF
cdr3_nt: TGTGCCAGCGGGGAGGGACATGAGTATAGCAATCAGCCCCAGCATTTT

clone_size: NA
j_call: TRBJ2-3
d_call: TRBD1
v_call: TRBV5-3
cdr3_aa: CARSLPGQDTDTQYF
cdr3_nt: TGTGCCAGAAGCTTGCCTGGACAGGACACAGATACGCAGTATTTT

clone_size: NA
j_call: TRBJ2-7
d_call: NA
v_call: TRBV11-3
cdr3_aa: CASSPSDEQYF
cdr3_nt: TGTGCCAGCAGCCCCTCTGACGAGCAGTACTTC

clone_size: NA
j_call: TRBJ1-1
d_call: NA
v_call: TRBV4-3
cdr3_aa: CASSQDRRTEAFF
cdr3_nt: TGCGCCAGCAGCCAAGATAGAAGGACTGAAGCTTTCTTT

clone_size: NA
j_call: TRBJ1-1
d_call: NA
v_call: TRBV6-6
cdr3_aa: CASNQRGQNTEAFF
cdr3_nt: TGTGCCAGCAATCAGAGAGGACAGAACACTGAAGCTTTCTTT

clone_size: NA
j_call: TRBJ2-1
d_call: NA
v_call: TRBV6-5
cdr3_aa: CASSYSRWGENEQFF
cdr3_nt: TGTGCCAGCAGTTACTCGAGATGGGGGGAGAATGAGCAGTTCTTC

clone_size: NA
j_call: TRBJ2-3
d_call: NA
v_call: TRBV4-1
cdr3_aa: CASSPDRETSKDTQYF
cdr3_nt: TGCGCCAGCAGTCCCGACCGGGAAACGAGCAAAGATACGCAGTATTTT

clone_size: NA
j_call: TRBJ1-2
d_call: TRBD1
v_call: TRBV5-4
cdr3_aa: CASSSTGQGVYGYTF
cdr3_nt: TGTGCCAGCAGCTCTACAGGACAGGGTGTCTATGGCTACACCTTC

clone_size: NA
j_call: TRBJ1-4
d_call: NA
v_call: TRBV10-3
cdr3_aa: CATRMEVNEKLFF
cdr3_nt: TGTGCCACCCGTATGGAGGTAAACGAAAAACTGTTTTTT

clone_size: NA
j_call: TRBJ2-5
d_call: NA
v_call: TRBV5-5
cdr3_aa: CASSLAVILTDQETQYF
cdr3_nt: TGTGCCAGCAGCTTGGCGGTAATTTTGACAGACCAAGAGACCCAGTACTTC

clone_size: NA
j_call: TRBJ1-2
d_call: NA
v_call: TRBV11-2
cdr3_aa: CASSMDSLYGYTF
cdr3_nt: TGTGCCAGCAGCATGGACAGCCTCTATGGCTACACCTTC

clone_size: NA
j_call: TRBJ2-6
d_call: NA
v_call: TRBV7-3
cdr3_aa: CASSLGFSGANVLTF
cdr3_nt: TGTGCCAGCAGCTTGGGGTTCTCTGGGGCCAACGTCCTGACTTTC

clone_size: NA
j_call: TRBJ2-3
d_call: TRBD1
v_call: TRBV25-1
cdr3_aa: CASSRQGALDTQYF
cdr3_nt: TGTGCCAGCAGCCGGCAGGGGGCTTTGGATACGCAGTATTTT

clone_size: NA
j_call: TRBJ1-2
d_call: NA
v_call: TRBV4-3
cdr3_aa: CASSQEAGLNYGYTF
cdr3_nt: TGCGCCAGCAGCCAAGAGGCAGGCCTTAACTATGGCTACACCTTC

clone_size: NA
j_call: TRBJ1-5
d_call: NA
v_call: TRBV30
cdr3_aa: CAWTGAGFQNSRQPQHF
cdr3_nt: TGTGCCTGGACTGGGGCGGGGTTCCAAAATTCGAGGCAGCCCCAGCATTTT

clone_size: NA
j_call: TRBJ2-3
d_call: TRBD2
v_call: TRBV6-4
cdr3_aa: CASSTSGGTDTQYF
cdr3_nt: TGTGCCAGCAGTACTAGCGGGGGGACAGATACGCAGTATTTT

clone_size: NA
j_call: TRBJ1-2
d_call: NA
v_call: TRBV18
cdr3_aa: CASSPGLGKGYTF
cdr3_nt: TGTGCCAGCTCACCAGGCCTGGGTAAGGGCTACACCTTC

clone_size: NA
j_call: TRBJ2-7
d_call: NA
v_call: TRBV30
cdr3_aa: CAWSQGLYEQYF
cdr3_nt: TGTGCCTGGAGCCAGGGGCTTTACGAGCAGTACTTC

clone_size: few
j_call: TRBJ1-2
d_call: TRBD1
v_call: TRBV7-9
cdr3_aa: CASSLGQGALGYTF
cdr3_nt: TGTGCCAGCAGCTTGGGACAGGGGGCTCTTGGCTACACCTTC

clone_size: NA
j_call: TRBJ1-2
d_call: TRBD1
v_call: TRBV30
cdr3_aa: CAWSATGGASYGYTF
cdr3_nt: TGTGCCTGGAGTGCGACAGGGGGCGCTAGCTATGGCTACACCTTC

clone_size: NA
j_call: TRBJ2-2
d_call: NA
v_call: TRBV5-4
cdr3_aa: CASSIRDTGELFF
cdr3_nt: TGTGCCAGCAGCATCAGGGACACCGGGGAGCTGTTTTTT

clone_size: NA
j_call: TRBJ2-7
d_call: TRBD2
v_call: TRBV11-3
cdr3_aa: CASSPTRGGEQYF
cdr3_nt: TGTGCCAGCAGCCCGACCCGGGGGGGGGAGCAGTACTTC

clone_size: NA
j_call: TRBJ2-7
d_call: NA
v_call: TRBV30
cdr3_aa: CAWTPRRGSTTEQYF
cdr3_nt: TGTGCCTGGACTCCCCGCCGGGGCAGTACCACCGAGCAGTACTTC

clone_size: NA
j_call: TRBJ1-1
d_call: NA
v_call: TRBV11-3
cdr3_aa: CASSFGGMGNTEAFF
cdr3_nt: TGTGCCAGCAGCTTCGGAGGGATGGGGAACACTGAAGCTTTCTTT

clone_size: NA
j_call: TRBJ1-1
d_call: NA
v_call: TRBV27
cdr3_aa: CASKSGMNTEAFF
cdr3_nt: TGTGCCAGCAAATCAGGAATGAACACTGAAGCTTTCTTT

clone_size: NA
j_call: TRBJ2-1
d_call: TRBD2
v_call: TRBV7-3
cdr3_aa: CASSLGAGGYNEQFF
cdr3_nt: TGTGCCAGCAGCTTAGGTGCGGGGGGCTACAATGAGCAGTTCTTC

clone_size: few
j_call: TRBJ2-1
d_call: TRBD1
v_call: TRBV7-6
cdr3_aa: CASSSGTGDEQFF
cdr3_nt: TGTGCCAGCAGCTCGGGGACAGGCGATGAGCAGTTCTTC

clone_size: few
j_call: TRBJ1-1
d_call: NA
v_call: TRBV4-2
cdr3_aa: CASSQEFPPDENEAFF
cdr3_nt: TGTGCCAGCAGCCAAGAATTCCCCCCCGACGAAAATGAAGCTTTCTTT